This T cell receptor beta chain was retrieved from a study of T cell repertoires in cytomegalovirus infection. TCRdb redid the calling of the reads with MiXCR, one entry per CDR3 protein. The sample lists 90,000 to 130,000 distinct CDR3 sequences, 9.5% to 13% seen once, with around 33% in the top ten. The ends were cut back, 5 bases at V and 0 bases at J, with 17 bases in the middle. This CDR3 is 16 amino acids long. Germline lookup yields CDR1 DFQATT and CDR2 SNEGSKA (reference sequence). Of note for this clonotype: The antigen is not known.

This sequence joins TRBV20-1 and TRBJ2-1, with D maybe TRBD2 (6 bases). The receptor comes from a human donor in good health (CMV status not recorded). Some clones in this sample may be carry-over from other donors' samples. Sequenced input: PBMCs, sequenced either directly or after in vitro stimulation (not recorded which). CDR3 sequence (DNA): TGCAGTGCTCGGGGACTTTTACCCAGCTCCTACAATGAGCAGTTCTTC. Protein sequence: CSARGLLPSSYNEQFF.